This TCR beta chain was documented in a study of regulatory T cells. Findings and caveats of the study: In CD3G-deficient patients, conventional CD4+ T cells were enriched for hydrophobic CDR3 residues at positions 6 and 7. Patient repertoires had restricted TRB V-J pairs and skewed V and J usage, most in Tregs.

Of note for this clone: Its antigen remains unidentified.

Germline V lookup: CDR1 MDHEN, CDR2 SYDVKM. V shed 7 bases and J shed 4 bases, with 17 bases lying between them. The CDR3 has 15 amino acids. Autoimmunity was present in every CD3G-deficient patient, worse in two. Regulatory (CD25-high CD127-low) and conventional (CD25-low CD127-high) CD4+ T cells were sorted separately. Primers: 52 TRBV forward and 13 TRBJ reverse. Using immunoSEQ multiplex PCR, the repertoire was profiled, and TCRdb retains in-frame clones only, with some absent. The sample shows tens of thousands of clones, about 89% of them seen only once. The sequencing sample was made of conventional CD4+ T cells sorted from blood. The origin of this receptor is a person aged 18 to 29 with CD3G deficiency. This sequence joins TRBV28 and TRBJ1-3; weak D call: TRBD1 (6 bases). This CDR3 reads CASKGGGLSGNTIYF. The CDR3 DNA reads TGTGCCAGCAAGGGAGGGGGGCTATCCGGAAACACCATATATTTT.